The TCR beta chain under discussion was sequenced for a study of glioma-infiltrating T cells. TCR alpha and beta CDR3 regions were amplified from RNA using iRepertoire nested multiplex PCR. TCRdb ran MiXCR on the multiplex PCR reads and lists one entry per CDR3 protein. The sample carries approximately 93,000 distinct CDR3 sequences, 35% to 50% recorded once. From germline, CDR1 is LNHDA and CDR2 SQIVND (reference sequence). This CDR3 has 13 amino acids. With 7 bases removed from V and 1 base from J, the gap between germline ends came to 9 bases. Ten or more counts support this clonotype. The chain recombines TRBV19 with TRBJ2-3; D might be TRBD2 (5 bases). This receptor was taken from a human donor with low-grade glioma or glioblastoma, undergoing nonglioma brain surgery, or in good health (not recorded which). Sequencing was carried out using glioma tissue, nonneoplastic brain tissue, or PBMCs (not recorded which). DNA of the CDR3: TGTGCCAGTATGGCCGGGGGCACAGATACGCAGTATTTT. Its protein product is CASMAGGTDTQYF.